These 8 T cell receptor beta chains originate from one sample sequenced in a study of blood T cell repertoires in COVID-19. Profiling relied on immunoSEQ multiplex PCR, and the TCRdb table lists in-frame clones only, not all of them. Of some 200,000 clones detected, about 80% appear once; the ten largest clones hold 7% to 9%. The sequencing sample was made of PBMCs or T cells enriched from blood (not recorded which). These receptors all come from a man aged 35 to 55 who had recovered from COVID-19.

In its sample, this clone was seen once. The rearrangement joins TRBV7-8 to TRBJ2-1, with 8 nucleotides matching TRBD2. The trim removed 6 bases at V and 4 bases at J, leaving 8 bases unmatched. CDR1 SGHVS and CDR2 FQNEAQ come from the germline V gene. This CDR3 has 15 amino acids. The CDR3 DNA follows: TGTGCCAGCAGACGGACCGGGGGGGGTTACAATGAGCAGTTCTTC. Its protein product is CASRRTGGGYNEQFF.

V is TRBV4-2 and J is TRBJ2-5; 9 nucleotides line up with TRBD2. The ends lost 0 bases at V and 4 bases at J; junction bases unmatched: 9. Germline V gene data show CDR1 as LGHNA and CDR2 as YNFKEQ. The CDR3 spans 17 residues. In nucleotides, the CDR3 is TGTGCCAGCAGCCAAGATGTCGGAAGCGGGGGGTCAGAGACCCAGTACTTC. It encodes CASSQDVGSGGSETQYF.

This chain links TRBV5-1 with TRBJ2-3; 7 nucleotides match TRBD1. Per the germline V gene, CDR1 is SGHRS and CDR2 is YFSETQ. Trimming cost V 4 bases and J 2 bases; bases outside gene matches: 4. The CDR3 sequence is 14 residues long. Written as DNA, the CDR3 is TGCGCCAGCAGCGTGGGACAGTACACAGATACGCAGTATTTT. It encodes CASSVGQYTDTQYF.

This clone has only one observation. This chain joins TRBV30 and TRBJ2-5; TRBD2 aligns across 10 bases. Germline V gene sequence: CDR1 GTSNPN, CDR2 SVGIG (reference sequence). V shed 3 bases, J shed 5 bases, and the junction held 9 bases outside the gene matches. This CDR3 is 15 amino acids long. CDR3 protein: CAWRAGTSVRETQYF. The CDR3 region has the DNA TGTGCCTGGAGAGCCGGGACTAGCGTGCGGGAGACCCAGTACTTC.

This sequence joins TRBV3-1 (or the pseudogene TRBV3-2) and TRBJ2-1; possible D gene TRBD1, 5 bases. The CDR3 is made up of 14 amino acids. Germline CDR1 and CDR2: LGHDT and YNNKEL (reference sequence). Trimming took 0 bases from V and 2 from J, leaving 5 bases between them. In DNA, the CDR3 is TGTGCCAGCAGCCAAGAGGGGCCCTACAATGAGCAGTTCTTC. Protein sequence: CASSQEGPYNEQFF.

This sequence joins TRBV3-1 (or the pseudogene TRBV3-2) and TRBJ2-5, with 8 bases matching TRBD2. J lost 4 bases, V lost 1 base, and 8 bases had no gene match. Per germline, CDR1 LGHDT and CDR2 YNNKEL (reference sequence). This CDR3 comprises 16 residues. The CDR3 nucleotides are TGTGCCAGCAGCCAAGTTTTCGGGGGGGCCTCAGAGACCCAGTACTTC. Amino acids: CASSQVFGGASETQYF.

The rearrangement uses TRBV7-9 and TRBJ1-2; no reliable D call. The CDR3 sequence is 12 residues long. V lost 1 base to trimming and J lost 5 bases, with 5 bases between them. Germline V gene data show CDR1 as SEHNR and CDR2 as FQNEAQ (reference sequence). The CDR3 DNA reads as TGTGCCAGCAGCTTAGAAGCTTATGGCTACACCTTC. Its protein is CASSLEAYGYTF.

This clone was recorded a few times. This chain connects TRBV9 to TRBJ1-1; perhaps TRBD1 as D (5 bases). V was clipped by 0 bases and J by 0 bases, with 12 bases between them. Germline CDR1 is SGDLS and CDR2 is YYNGEE. The CDR3 has 16 amino acids. The CDR3 loop is CASSVATGTMNTEAFF. The CDR3 nucleotides are TGTGCCAGCAGCGTAGCCACAGGAACTATGAACACTGAAGCTTTCTTT.